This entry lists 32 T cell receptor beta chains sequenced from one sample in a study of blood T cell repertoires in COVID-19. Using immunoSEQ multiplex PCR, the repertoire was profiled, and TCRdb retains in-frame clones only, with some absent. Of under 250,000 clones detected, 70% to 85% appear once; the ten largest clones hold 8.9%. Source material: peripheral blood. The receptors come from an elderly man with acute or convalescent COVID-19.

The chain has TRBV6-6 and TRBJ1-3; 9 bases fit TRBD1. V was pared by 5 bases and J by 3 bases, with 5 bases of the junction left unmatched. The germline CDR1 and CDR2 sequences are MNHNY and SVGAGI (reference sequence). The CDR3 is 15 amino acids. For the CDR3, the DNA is TGTGCCAGCAGTGGGGACAGGGTCAATGGAAACACCATATATTTT. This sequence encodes CASSGDRVNGNTIYF.

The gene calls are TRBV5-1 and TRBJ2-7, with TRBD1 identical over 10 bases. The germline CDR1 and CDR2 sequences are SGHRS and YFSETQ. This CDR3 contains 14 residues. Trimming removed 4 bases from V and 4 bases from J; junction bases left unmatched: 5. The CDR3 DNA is TGCGCCAGCAGCGCGGACAGGGGGGGTTACGAGCAGTACTTC. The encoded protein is CASSADRGGYEQYF.

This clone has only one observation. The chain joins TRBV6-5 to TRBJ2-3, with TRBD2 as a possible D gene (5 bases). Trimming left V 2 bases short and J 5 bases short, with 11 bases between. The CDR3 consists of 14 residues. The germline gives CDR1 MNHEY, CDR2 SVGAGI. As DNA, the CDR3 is TGTGCCAGCAGTTACACCGGGGTGGGAGATACGCAGTATTTT. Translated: CASSYTGVGDTQYF.

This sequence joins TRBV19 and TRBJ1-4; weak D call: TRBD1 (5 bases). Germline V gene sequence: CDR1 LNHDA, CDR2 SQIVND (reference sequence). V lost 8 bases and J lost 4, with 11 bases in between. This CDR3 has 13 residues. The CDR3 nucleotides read TGTGCCAGTCAGGGATATGGTAATGAAAAACTGTTTTTT. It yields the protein CASQGYGNEKLFF.

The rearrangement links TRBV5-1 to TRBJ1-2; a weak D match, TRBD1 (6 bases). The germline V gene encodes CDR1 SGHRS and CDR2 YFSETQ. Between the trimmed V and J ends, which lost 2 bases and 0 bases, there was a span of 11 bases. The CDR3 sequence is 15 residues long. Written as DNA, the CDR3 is TGCGCCAGCAGCTTACAGGGAGAGACTAACTATGGCTACACCTTC. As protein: CASSLQGETNYGYTF. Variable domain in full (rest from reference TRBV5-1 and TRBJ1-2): KAGVTQTPRYLIKTRGQQVTLSCSPISGHRSVSWYQQTPGQGLQFLFEYFSETQRNKGNFPGRFSGRQFSNSRSEMNVSTLELGDSALYLCASSLQGETNYGYTFGSGTRLTVV.

The CDR3 DNA is TGTGCCACCAGTGATTGGGGGAGGGGGGGCCCCCGGAGCTCCTACAATGAGCAGTTCTTC. Translation: CATSDWGRGGPRSSYNEQFF. The V and J genes are TRBV24-1 and TRBJ2-1, with D possibly TRBD2 on 7 matching bases. The germline V gene encodes CDR1 KGHDR and CDR2 SFDVKD. Trimming took off 2 bases at V and 0 bases at J, with 22 bases between the two ends. There are 20 residues in the CDR3.

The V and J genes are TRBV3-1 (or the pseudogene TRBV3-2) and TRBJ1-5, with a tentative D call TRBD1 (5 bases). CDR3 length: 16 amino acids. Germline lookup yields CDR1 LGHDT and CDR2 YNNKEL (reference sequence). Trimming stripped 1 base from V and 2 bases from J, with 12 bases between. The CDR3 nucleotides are TGTGCCAGCAGCCAAGTACCGGGGGTCGGCAATCAGCCCCAGCATTTT. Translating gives CASSQVPGVGNQPQHF.

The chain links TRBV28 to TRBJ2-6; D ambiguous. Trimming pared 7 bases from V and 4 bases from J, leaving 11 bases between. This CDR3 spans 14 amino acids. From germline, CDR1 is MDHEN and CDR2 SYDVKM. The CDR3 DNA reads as TGTGCCAGCACTAGGCGTTGGGGGGCCAACGTCCTGACTTTC. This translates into CASTRRWGANVLTF.

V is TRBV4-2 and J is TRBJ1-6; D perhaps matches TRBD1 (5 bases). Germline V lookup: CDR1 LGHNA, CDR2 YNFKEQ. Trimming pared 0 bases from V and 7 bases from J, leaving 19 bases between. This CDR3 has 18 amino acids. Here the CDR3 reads CASSQDWPPGVRNSPLHF. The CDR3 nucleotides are TGTGCCAGCAGCCAAGATTGGCCCCCGGGGGTAAGAAATTCACCCCTCCACTTT.

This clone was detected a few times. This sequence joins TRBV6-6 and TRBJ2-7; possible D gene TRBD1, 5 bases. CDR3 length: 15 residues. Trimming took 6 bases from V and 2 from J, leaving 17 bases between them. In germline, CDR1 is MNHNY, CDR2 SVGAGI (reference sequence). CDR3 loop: CASRQTAFKTYEQYF. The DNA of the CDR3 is TGTGCCAGCAGACAGACAGCATTCAAGACCTACGAGCAGTACTTC.

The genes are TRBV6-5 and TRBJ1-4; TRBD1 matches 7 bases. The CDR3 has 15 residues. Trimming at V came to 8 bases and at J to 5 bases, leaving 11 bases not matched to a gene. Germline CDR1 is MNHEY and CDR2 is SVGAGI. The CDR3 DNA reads TGTGCCAGCCGTTTGGTGACAGGGTCCAATGAAAAACTGTTTTTT. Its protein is CASRLVTGSNEKLFF.

Written as DNA, the CDR3 is TGTGCCAGCAGCCGTGATTGGACATCGAGCTCCTACGAGCAGTACTTC. It is translated as CASSRDWTSSSYEQYF. This chain uses TRBV4-2 with TRBJ2-7; a possible D gene is TRBD1 (5 bases). V shed 4 bases and J shed 0 bases, with 16 bases lying between them. Germline CDR1 reads LGHNA; CDR2 reads YNFKEQ. The CDR3 runs 16 residues.

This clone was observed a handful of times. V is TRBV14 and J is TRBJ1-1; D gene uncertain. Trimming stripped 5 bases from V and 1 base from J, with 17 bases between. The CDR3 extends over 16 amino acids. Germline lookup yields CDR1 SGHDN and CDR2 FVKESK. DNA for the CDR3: TGTGCCAGCAGCTACGATGGGTGGGCAGGGAACACTGAAGCTTTCTTT. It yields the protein CASSYDGWAGNTEAFF. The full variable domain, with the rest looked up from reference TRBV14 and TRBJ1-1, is EAGVTQFPSHSVIEKGQTVTLRCDPISGHDNLYWYRRVMGKEIKFLLHFVKESKQDESGMPNNRFLAERTGGTYSTLKVQPAELEDSGVYFCASSYDGWAGNTEAFFGQGTRLTVV.

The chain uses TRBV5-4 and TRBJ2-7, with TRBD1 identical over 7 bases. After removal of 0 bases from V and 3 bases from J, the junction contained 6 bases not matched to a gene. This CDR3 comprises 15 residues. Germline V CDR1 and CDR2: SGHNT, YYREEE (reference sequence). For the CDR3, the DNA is TGTGCCAGCAGCTTGGGGGGACAGTCCTTCTACGAGCAGTACTTC. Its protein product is CASSLGGQSFYEQYF.

CDR3 protein: CASSPDRGGQPQHF. The CDR3 nucleotides are TGTGCCAGCTCACCGGACAGGGGCGGGCAGCCCCAGCATTTT. The chain employs TRBV18 and TRBJ1-5, with TRBD1 identical over 9 bases. The germline V gene has CDR1 KGHSH and CDR2 LQKENI. V lost 3 bases, J lost 7 bases, and 4 bases stayed unmatched. This CDR3 has 14 amino acids.

The CDR3 sequence is CASNQGLSTDTQYF. The CDR3 nucleotides are TGTGCCAGCAACCAGGGCCTTAGCACAGATACGCAGTATTTT. The chain has TRBV28 and TRBJ2-3; tentatively, D is TRBD1 (5 bases). CDR1 and CDR2 from the germline V gene are MDHEN and SYDVKM. The CDR3 is 14 residues long. With 7 bases removed from V and 0 bases from J, the gap between germline ends came to 11 bases. The entire variable domain, with the rest obtained from reference TRBV28 and TRBJ2-3, is as follows: DVKVTQSSRYLVKRTGEKVFLECVQDMDHENMFWYRQDPGLGLRLIYFSYDVKMKEKGDIPEGYSVSREKKERFSLILESASTNQTSMYLCASNQGLSTDTQYFGPGTRLTVL.

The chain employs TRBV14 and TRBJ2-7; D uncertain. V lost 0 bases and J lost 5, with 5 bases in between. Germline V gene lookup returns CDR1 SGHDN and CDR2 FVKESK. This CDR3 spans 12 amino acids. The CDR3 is CASSQEFNEQYF. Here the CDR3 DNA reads TGTGCCAGCAGCCAAGAGTTCAACGAGCAGTACTTC.

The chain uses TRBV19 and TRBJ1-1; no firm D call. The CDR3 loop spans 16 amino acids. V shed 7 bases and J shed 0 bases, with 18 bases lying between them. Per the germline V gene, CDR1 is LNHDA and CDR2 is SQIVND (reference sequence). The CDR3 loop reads CASTPSGRQLNTEAFF. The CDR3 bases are TGTGCCAGTACTCCCAGTGGGAGGCAGTTGAACACTGAAGCTTTCTTT.

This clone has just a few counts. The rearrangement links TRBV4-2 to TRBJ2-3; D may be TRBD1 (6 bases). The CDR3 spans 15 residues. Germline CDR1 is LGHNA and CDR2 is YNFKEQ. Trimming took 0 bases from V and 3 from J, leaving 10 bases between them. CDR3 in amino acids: CASSQDFRGTDTQYF. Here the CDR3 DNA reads TGTGCCAGCAGCCAAGATTTTAGGGGGACAGATACGCAGTATTTT.

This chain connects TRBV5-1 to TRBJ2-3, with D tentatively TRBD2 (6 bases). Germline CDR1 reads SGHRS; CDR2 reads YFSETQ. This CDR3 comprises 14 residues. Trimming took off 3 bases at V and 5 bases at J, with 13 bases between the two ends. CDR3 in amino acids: CASSSGVVVDTQYF. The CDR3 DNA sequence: TGCGCCAGCAGCTCGGGAGTAGTCGTAGATACGCAGTATTTT.

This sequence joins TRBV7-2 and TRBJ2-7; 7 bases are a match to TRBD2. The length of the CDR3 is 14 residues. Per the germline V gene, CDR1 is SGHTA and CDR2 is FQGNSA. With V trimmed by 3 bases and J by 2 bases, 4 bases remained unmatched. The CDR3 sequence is CASSFTSGAYEQYF. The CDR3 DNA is TGTGCCAGCAGCTTTACCAGCGGGGCCTACGAGCAGTACTTC.

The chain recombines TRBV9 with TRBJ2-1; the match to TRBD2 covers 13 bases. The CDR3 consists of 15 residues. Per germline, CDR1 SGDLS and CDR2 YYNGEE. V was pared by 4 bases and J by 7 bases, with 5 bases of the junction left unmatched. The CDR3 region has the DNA TGTGCCAGCAGCCTCGGACTAGCGGGAGATAATGAGCAGTTCTTC. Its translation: CASSLGLAGDNEQFF.

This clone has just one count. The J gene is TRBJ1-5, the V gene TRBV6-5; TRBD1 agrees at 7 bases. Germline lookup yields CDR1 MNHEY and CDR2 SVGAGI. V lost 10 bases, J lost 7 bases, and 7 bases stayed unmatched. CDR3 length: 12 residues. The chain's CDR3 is CAISTGRQPQHF. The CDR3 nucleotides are TGTGCCATTTCGACAGGGCGCCAGCCCCAGCATTTT.

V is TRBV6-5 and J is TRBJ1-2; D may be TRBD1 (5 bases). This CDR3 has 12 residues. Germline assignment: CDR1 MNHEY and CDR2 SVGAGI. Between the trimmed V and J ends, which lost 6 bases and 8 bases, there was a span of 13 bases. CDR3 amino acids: CASSSGVAGYTF. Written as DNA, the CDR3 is TGTGCCAGCAGCTCGGGGGTGGCCGGCTACACCTTC.

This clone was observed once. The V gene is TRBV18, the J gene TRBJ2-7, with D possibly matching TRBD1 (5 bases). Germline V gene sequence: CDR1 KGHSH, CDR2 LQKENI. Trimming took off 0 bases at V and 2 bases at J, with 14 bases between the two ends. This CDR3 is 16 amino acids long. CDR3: CASSPPGSRAAYEQYF. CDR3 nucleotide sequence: TGTGCCAGCTCACCACCGGGTAGCAGGGCCGCCTACGAGCAGTACTTC.

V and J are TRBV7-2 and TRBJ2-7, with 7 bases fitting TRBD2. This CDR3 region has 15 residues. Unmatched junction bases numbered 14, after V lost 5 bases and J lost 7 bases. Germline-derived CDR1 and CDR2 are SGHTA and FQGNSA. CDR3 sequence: CASSTGPRSGGEQYF. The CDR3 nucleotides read TGTGCCAGCAGCACGGGCCCCCGGTCGGGGGGTGAGCAGTACTTC.

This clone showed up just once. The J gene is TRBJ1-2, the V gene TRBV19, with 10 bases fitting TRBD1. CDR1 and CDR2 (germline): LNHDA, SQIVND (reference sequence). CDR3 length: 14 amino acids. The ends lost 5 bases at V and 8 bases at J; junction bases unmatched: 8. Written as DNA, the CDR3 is TGTGCCAGTAGTGGGAGACAGGGGGCGAGAGGCTACACCTTC. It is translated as CASSGRQGARGYTF.

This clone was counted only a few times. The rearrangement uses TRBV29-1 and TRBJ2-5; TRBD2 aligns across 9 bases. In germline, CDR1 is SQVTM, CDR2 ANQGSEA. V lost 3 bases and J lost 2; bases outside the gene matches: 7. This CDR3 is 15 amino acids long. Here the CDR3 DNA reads TGCAGCGTTGATGTTACCGCGGGAGGGCAAGAGACCCAGTACTTC. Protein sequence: CSVDVTAGGQETQYF. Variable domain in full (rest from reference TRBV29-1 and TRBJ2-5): SAVISQKPSRDICQRGTSLTIQCQVDSQVTMMFWYRQQPGQSLTLIATANQGSEATYESGFVIDKFPISRPNLTFSTLTVSNMSPEDSSIYLCSVDVTAGGQETQYFGPGTRLLVL.

The CDR3 reads CASSPSYLGLAKNIQYF. CDR3 bases: TGTGCCAGCAGCCCCTCTTACCTAGGTCTGGCCAAAAACATTCAGTACTTC. The rearrangement uses TRBV3-1 (or the pseudogene TRBV3-2) and TRBJ2-4; D not resolved. V was cut by 4 bases and J by 1 base, with 17 bases left in between. The V gene's germline CDR1 is LGHDT and CDR2 YNNKEL (reference sequence). The CDR3 contains 17 residues.

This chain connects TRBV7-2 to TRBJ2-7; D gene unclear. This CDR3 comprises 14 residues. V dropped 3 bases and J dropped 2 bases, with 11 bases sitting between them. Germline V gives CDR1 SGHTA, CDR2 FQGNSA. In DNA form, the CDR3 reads TGTGCCAGCAGCTTTATTAGCCCCACCTACGAGCAGTACTTC. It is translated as CASSFISPTYEQYF.

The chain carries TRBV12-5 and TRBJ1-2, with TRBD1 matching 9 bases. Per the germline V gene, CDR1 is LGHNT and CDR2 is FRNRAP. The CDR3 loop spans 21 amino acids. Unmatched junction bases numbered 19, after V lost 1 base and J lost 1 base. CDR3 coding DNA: TGTGCTAGTGGTTTGGATGGAGACCAACTCCGGCGGGACAGGGATAACTATGGCTACACCTTC. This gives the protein CASGLDGDQLRRDRDNYGYTF.

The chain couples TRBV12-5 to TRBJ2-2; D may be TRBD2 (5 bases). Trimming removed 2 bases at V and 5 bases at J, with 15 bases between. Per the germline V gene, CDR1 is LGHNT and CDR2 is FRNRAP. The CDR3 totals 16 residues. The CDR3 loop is CASGLRVYRGTGELFF. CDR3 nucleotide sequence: TGTGCTAGTGGTTTGCGAGTCTACCGAGGGACCGGGGAGCTGTTTTTT.